This T cell receptor beta chain was obtained from a study of blood T cells in healthy people across ages (dated by TCRdb to between 2015 and 2016). In the study overall: In model experiments, roughly one uniquely barcoded TCR beta cDNA molecule per two T cells was captured by template switching. To track age-related changes in TCR beta repertoire diversity, the study relied on deep sequencing normalized with unique cDNA molecular identifiers. The donors were divided into four age groups: young (average 16 years), middle-aged (approximately 39), aged (around 59) and long-lived (82). Using the same blood draw, the study looked at two additional independent replicas of 1 million unique cDNA reads for two donors, one aged 18 to 30 and the other aged 80 or older. Points the paper makes about the study in general: Estimates of total diversity from one million sequenced T cells were regarded as lower bounds and underestimates. Because donor CMV infection status was unknown, age-related changes in expanded clonotypes were potentially confounded. Conclusive comparison of naive and antigen-experienced compartments was prevented by the profiling of bulk unsorted PBMCs. The percentage of naive T cells measured by flow cytometry correlated strongly with observed TCR beta diversity. Compared with the aged group, more naive CD4+ T cells, fewer expanded clones and increased TCR diversity were shown by the long-lived group, suggesting age selection. As age increased, observed TCR beta diversity per million T cells dropped in a roughly linear way, and a significant reduction was already evident by age roughly 36.

Systemically healthy Caucasian individuals from Russia, about 38 in total and aged roughly 6 to 100 years, were included as donors. Around 10 milliliters of peripheral blood were collected from each donor into EDTA-treated Vacutainer tubes. Ficoll-Paque density-gradient centrifugation was used to isolate PBMCs, with at least 6 million per sample. Total RNA was extracted from PBMCs with Trizol reagent, with at least 5.5 micrograms obtained per sample. The percentages of naive CD45RAhigh/CD27high T cells were determined by flow cytometry on a PBMC aliquot from every donor. CDR1 and CDR2, per the germline V gene, are MGHRA and YSYEKL. Taken from cysteine to phenylalanine, the CDR3 has 16 residues. Only the CDR3 region is kept as DNA, spanning 48 bases read in frame from base 1. Clipping removes 4 bases from V and 0 bases from J, with 3 as the unmatched junction base count. Only a few counts were recorded for this clonotype. Its antigen is still unknown. No much larger clone is present one base from it, and per-base qualities are unavailable.

The library was made by 5' RACE. The instrument was an Illumina HiSeq 2500. A second about 7 to 12 cycle PCR used a sample-barcoded 5' primer and a J-beta primer mix. A unique molecular identifier was introduced onto each TCR beta cDNA molecule by a template-switch 5' adaptor carrying 12 random nucleotides. At least 2.5 million CDR3-containing paired-end reads were obtained from each sample. The Mint cDNA synthesis kit, primed by a TRBC-specific oligonucleotide, was used to synthesize first-strand cDNA from all RNA. All cDNA was treated with uracil-DNA glycosylase and then went through a first 18-cycle PCR with the universal primers M1SS and BC2_uni_R. From the authors' description of their analysis: For normalization, 1 million high-quality reads, each with a distinct molecular identifier, were randomly selected from each sample. Instead of being binned into consensus sequences, reads that shared molecular identifiers were thrown out. MiTCR, with a Q25 quality threshold and the strictest error-elimination algorithm, was used for CDR3 identification, clonotype clustering and error correction. A nonparametric unseen species model using Euler transformation provided a lower-bound estimate of total TCR beta diversity. TCRdb applied fastp at Q25 and MiXCR to the public reads, then kept only in-frame beta chains. Entries that share a CDR3 protein sequence are merged under the most common genes and DNA. The V and J calls were determined by TCRdb, not by the authors. This sample gives some 560,000 distinct CDR3 sequences in total; roughly a quarter of them show up just once. The ten biggest clones cover about 3.9% of the sample.

These same records also appear under a second study, on T cells of mothers and their children. The second study reports: The donors were nine systemically healthy Caucasian individuals, made up of three mothers and their six children. cDNA synthesis used all of the extracted RNA, with roughly 1.5 ug of RNA in each 15 ul reaction. In the second PCR, the M1S primer added sample barcodes and 2-4 random nucleotides. Each mother yielded over 8 million TCR beta CDR3 reads and each child about 3 million reads. TCR recombination output is similarly shaped by thymic selection in related and unrelated pairs, with a minor effect exerted by inherited differences. Normalized repertoire overlap was always found to be slightly, but never significantly, higher in related mother-child pairs than in unrelated mother-child pairs. No persistent microchimeric T cell clones were found, with a detection sensitivity of roughly 92 clones per million clonotypes. The study used deep NGS to compare TCR beta repertoires of mothers and children, seeking features distinguishing related mother-child pairs from unrelated individuals. Mothers averaged roughly 40 +/- 4 years of age and children averaged roughly 12 +/- 4 years. After adapter ligation was performed with NEBNext reagents, the libraries were sequenced on an Illumina HiSeq 2000 with 100+100 nt paired-end reads. To prevent cross-contamination, the mother and child libraries were prepared a month apart and were sequenced in separate runs. Between roughly 500,000 and 2,300,000 distinct TCR beta clonotypes were identified per donor. Naive TCR beta clonotypes were estimated from low-frequency clonotypes matched to each donor's FACS-determined naive share, without sorting.

The clonotype originates from a boy younger than 10 in good health. The V and J genes are TRBV4-1 and TRBJ2-1; 10 bases in between match TRBD2. The specimen sequenced was blood. The CDR3 amino acid sequence is: CASSPLAGISYNEQFF. The DNA sequence reads TGCGCCAGCAGCCCACTAGCGGGAATCTCCTACAATGAGCAGTTCTTC.